The T cell receptor beta chain described here comes from a study of T cell repertoires in cytomegalovirus infection. Turning to the study itself: CMV infection and matching HLA type were both indicated by public TCR beta signatures. Study-level results: Public TCR beta family frequency separated CMV-and-HLA carriers, including in an independent cohort. HLA-C-restricted CMV-specific TCR beta clonotypes prevailed in the ex vivo response.

Trimming stripped 4 bases from V and 1 base from J, with 13 bases between. CDR1 is MNHEY and CDR2 is SMNVEV in the germline V gene (reference sequence). The CDR3 is made up of 15 amino acids. MiXCR, run by TCRdb on the reads, gives a single entry per CDR3 protein. The sample has around 69,000 distinct CDR3 sequences; 20% to 25% are singletons. This clonotype was detected a few times. Its antigen is not identified. This receptor was identified in a human donor in good health (CMV status not recorded). Some clones in this sample may be carry-over from other donors' samples. V usage is TRBV27 and J usage is TRBJ1-1, with a possible D match to TRBD1 (5 bases). Specimen: CD8+ T cells from cultured PBMCs, collected from culture after CMV antigen stimulation. CDR3 nucleotide sequence: TGTGCCAGCAGTTCCATGACTGGGACGAACACTGAAGCTTTCTTT. It codes for CASSSMTGTNTEAFF.